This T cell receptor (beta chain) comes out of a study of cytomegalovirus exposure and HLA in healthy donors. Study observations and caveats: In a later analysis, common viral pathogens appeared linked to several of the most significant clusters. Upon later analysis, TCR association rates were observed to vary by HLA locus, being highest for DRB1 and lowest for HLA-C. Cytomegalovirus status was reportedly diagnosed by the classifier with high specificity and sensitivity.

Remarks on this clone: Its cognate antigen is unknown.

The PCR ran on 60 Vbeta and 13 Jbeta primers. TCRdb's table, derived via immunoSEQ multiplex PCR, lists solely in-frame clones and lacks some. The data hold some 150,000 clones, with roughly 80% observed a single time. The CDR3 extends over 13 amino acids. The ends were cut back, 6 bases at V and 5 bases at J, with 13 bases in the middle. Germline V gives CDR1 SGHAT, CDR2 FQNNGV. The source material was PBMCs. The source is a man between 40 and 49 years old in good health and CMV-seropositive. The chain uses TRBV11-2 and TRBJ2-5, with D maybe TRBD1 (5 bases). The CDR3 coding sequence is TGTGCCAGCAGACCTCTCGCAGGGGAGACCCAGTACTTC. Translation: CASRPLAGETQYF.